This T cell receptor (beta chain) was sequenced for a study of metastatic and nonmetastatic thyroid tumors. Study context: A comparison of repertoires was made across blood and tumor or nodule tissue from malignant and benign thyroid patients. Findings of the study overall: A significant increase in TCR beta diversity was reportedly seen in malignant thyroid tumors relative to benign nodules, in blood and tumor.

In the source study's methods: To classify distant metastasis in papillary thyroid cancer, a model was built from CDR3 differences across clinicopathological groups. Through MiXCR, TCRdb re-clonotyped the PCR reads. V and J calls and clone size were set by TCRdb, not the authors. The sample consists of 20,000 or so clones, approximately 37% of them appearing once. A few counts support this clone. No antigen is known for it. No patient received treatment before thyroid surgery. The CDR3 has 14 amino acids. Trimming at V came to 4 bases and at J to 2 bases, leaving 4 bases not matched to a gene. The rearrangement joins TRBV12-3 or TRBV12-4 to TRBJ1-1; 7 nucleotides agree with TRBD1. The material sequenced was tumor tissue. The receptor's source is a female donor with papillary thyroid cancer or a benign thyroid nodule (not recorded which). Some clones in this sample may be carry-over from other donors' samples. DNA of the CDR3: TGTGCCAGCAGTTCCGGGACAGATAACACTGAAGCTTTCTTT. It specifies CASSSGTDNTEAFF.